This paragraph covers one T cell receptor (beta chain) sequence. One end of the junction fails to match germline, which may point to a read error. These data originate in a study of T-cell reconstitution after alpha-beta-depleted transplantation in children. Unique molecular identifiers were incorporated into the prepared TCRbeta library. From the PCR reads, TCRdb called clonotypes with MiXCR, one entry per CDR3 protein. Among fewer than 550,000 distinct CDR3 sequences listed, about 10% were seen once. The source was PBMCs, collected before TCRalphabeta/CD19-depleted stem cell transplant. This TCR was recovered from a child aged 2 to 10 with inherited bone marrow failure, due to receive a stem cell transplant.

The CDR3 sequence: CSARKGAAYNEQIF. CDR3 DNA sequence: TGCAGTGCTAGAAAGGGGGCCGCCTACAATGAGCAGATCTTC. The chain combines TRBV20-1 with TRBJ2-1; 7 bases are shared with TRBD1. This CDR3 region has 14 residues. Germline CDR1 and CDR2: DFQATT and SNEGSKA (reference sequence).